This T cell receptor (beta chain) was obtained from a study of CD8 T cells in ankylosing spondylitis. The CDR3 length is 12 residues. Between the trimmed V and J ends, which lost 5 bases and 4 bases, there was a span of 8 bases. CDR1 and CDR2 (germline): KGHSH, LQKENI. Study results and limitations: From matched ankylosing spondylitis synovial fluid, disease-linked clones were reportedly recovered at significantly enriched levels. Apparently characteristic of ankylosing spondylitis blood was a TCR beta motif (roughly eight highly homologous variants).

To note about this clonotype: The antigen is not known.

As the method for making TCR beta libraries, quantitative 5'-RACE with molecular barcodes was used. TCRdb re-derived calls from the 5' RACE reads in MiXCR, one entry per CDR3 protein. The table includes roughly 700,000 distinct CDR3 sequences, around 17% detected once. The specimen was blood, either unsorted or a sorted T cell fraction (not recorded which). The chain combines TRBV18 with TRBJ2-5; a possible D gene is TRBD2 (6 bases). This receptor was taken from a male donor with ankylosing spondylitis. The CDR3 DNA is TGTGCCAGCTCATGGGGAGGAGAGACCCAGTACTTC. Protein product: CASSWGGETQYF.